Shown below are 28 T cell receptor beta chains from a single sample sequenced in a study of regulatory dendritic cells for organ transplantation. The table came from immunoSEQ multiplex PCR; TCRdb's copy has only in-frame clones and leaves some out. Among under 35,000 clones listed, roughly 84% were seen once. The sequenced sample consisted of naive CD8+ T cells from blood. As to subset: CD45RA+ naive T cells. The receptors here all came from a human donor in good health.

This rearrangement joins TRBV6-6 to TRBJ1-5; TRBD1 matches 10 bases. Trimming took 6 bases from V and 1 from J; bases not matched to a gene: 3. Germline loops: CDR1 MNHNY, CDR2 SVGAGI (reference sequence). This CDR3 is built from 15 residues. CDR3 in DNA: TGTGCCAGCAGCCGGGACAGGGGAAGCAATCAGCCCCAGCATTTT. Protein product: CASSRDRGSNQPQHF.

This clone was counted between two and nine times. The J gene is TRBJ2-7, the V gene TRBV2; TRBD1 matches 11 bases. The CDR3 has 14 residues. V gave up 8 bases and J gave up 4 bases; unmatched junction bases: 7. Germline assignment: CDR1 SNHLY and CDR2 FYNNEI. As DNA, the CDR3 is TGTGCCAGCGGGTGGGGACAGGGGGAATACGAGCAGTACTTC. Translating it yields CASGWGQGEYEQYF.

CDR3 coding DNA: TGCGCCAGCAGCTTGGCCGATGGGGTAGCGGAACTTCGGGTCGCCTACAATGAGCAGTTCTTC. This sequence encodes CASSLADGVAELRVAYNEQFF. The gene calls are TRBV5-1 and TRBJ2-1; D possibly corresponds to TRBD2 (6 bases). V lost 0 bases and J lost 2, with 27 bases in between. The CDR3 has 21 amino acids. The germline gives CDR1 SGHRS, CDR2 YFSETQ.

The rearrangement links TRBV5-6 to TRBJ2-2, with 8 bases aligning to TRBD1. The CDR3 spans 15 residues. V shed 4 bases, J shed 5 bases, and the junction held 7 bases outside the gene matches. Germline V gene lookup returns CDR1 SGHDT and CDR2 YYEEEE. The DNA of the CDR3 is TGTGCCAGCAGCCCGGACAGGGCGAGGACCGGGGAGCTGTTTTTT. Protein product: CASSPDRARTGELFF.

V gene TRBV29-1 combines with J gene TRBJ1-3; no definite D call. This CDR3 is built from 14 residues. CDR1 is SQVTM and CDR2 is ANQGSEA in the germline V gene. The germline V and J ends were trimmed by 2 bases and 7 bases, with 15 bases remaining between them. This CDR3 is CSVELEFPANTIYF. CDR3 in DNA: TGCAGCGTTGAACTGGAGTTCCCAGCTAACACCATATATTTT. The whole variable domain, remainder taken from reference TRBV29-1 and TRBJ1-3, is SAVISQKPSRDICQRGTSLTIQCQVDSQVTMMFWYRQQPGQSLTLIATANQGSEATYESGFVIDKFPISRPNLTFSTLTVSNMSPEDSSIYLCSVELEFPANTIYFGEGSWLTVV.

In its sample, this clone was seen a few times. The V call is TRBV13, the J call TRBJ2-2; 10 positions agree with TRBD1. With 4 bases clipped from V and 5 bases from J, the junction kept 1 base outside the gene matches. The CDR3 runs 14 residues. Per the germline V gene, CDR1 is PRHDT and CDR2 is FYEKMQ (reference sequence). The CDR3 loop is CASSWGQGTGELFF. The DNA for the CDR3 is TGTGCCAGCAGCTGGGGACAGGGGACCGGGGAGCTGTTTTTT. The full variable domain, its missing parts supplied by reference TRBV13 and TRBJ2-2, is AAGVIQSPRHLIKEKRETATLKCYPIPRHDTVYWYQQGPGQDPQFLISFYEKMQSDKGSIPDRFSAQQFSDYHSELNMSSLELGDSALYFCASSWGQGTGELFFGEGSRLTVL.

The chain carries TRBV4-1 and TRBJ2-7; 7 bases align to TRBD1. Germline V gives CDR1 MGHRA, CDR2 YSYEKL. This CDR3 is built from 15 residues. The J segment lost 3 bases and the V segment lost 0 bases, leaving 5 bases of the junction unmatched. CDR3 sequence: CASSQDRGTVYEQYF. The CDR3 DNA reads as TGCGCCAGCAGCCAAGATAGGGGGACAGTCTACGAGCAGTACTTC.

This clone occurred once. The J gene is TRBJ2-2, the V gene TRBV9, with D perhaps matching TRBD2 (5 bases). CDR3 length: 14 residues. The germline V and J ends were trimmed by 0 bases and 6 bases, with 9 bases remaining between them. Per germline, CDR1 SGDLS and CDR2 YYNGEE. CDR3 region: CASSVGGQPGELFF. Written as DNA, the CDR3 is TGTGCCAGCAGCGTAGGAGGGCAGCCCGGGGAGCTGTTTTTT.

Only one count was recorded for this clone. This chain links TRBV19 with TRBJ2-1; 9 nucleotides match TRBD2. Germline V gene lookup returns CDR1 LNHDA and CDR2 SQIVND (reference sequence). V trimming: 6 bases; J trimming: 7 bases; junction bases outside the gene matches: 10. This CDR3 comprises 15 residues. CDR3 DNA sequence: TGTGCCAGTAGGGATAGCGGGGGACCCATGAATGAGCAGTTCTTC. Amino acid sequence: CASRDSGGPMNEQFF.

This chain links TRBV19 with TRBJ2-3; tentative D call: TRBD2 (6 bases). Per germline, CDR1 LNHDA and CDR2 SQIVND (reference sequence). The CDR3 sequence is 14 residues long. V lost 5 bases and J lost 10, with 19 bases in between. The CDR3 nucleotides read TGTGCCAGTAGTTTTAAGCGGGCCCAGAGGGCGCAGTATTTT. Translating it yields CASSFKRAQRAQYF.

The DNA of the CDR3 is TGTGCCAGCAGCATAAGCGGGACCGATCAATACGAGCAGTACTTC. Translation gives CASSISGTDQYEQYF. V and J are TRBV7-9 and TRBJ2-7; 7 bases are shared with TRBD2. The CDR3 is 15 residues long. Trimming at V came to 5 bases and at J to 4 bases, leaving 11 bases not matched to a gene. The germline V gene encodes CDR1 SEHNR and CDR2 FQNEAQ (reference sequence). Based on the CDR3 plus reference TRBV7-9 and TRBJ2-7, the full variable domain is DTGVSQNPRHKITKRGQNVTFRCDPISEHNRLYWYRQTLGQGPEFLTYFQNEAQLEKSRLLSDRFSAERPKGSFSTLEIQRTEQGDSAMYLCASSISGTDQYEQYFGPGTRLTVT.

V gene TRBV6-5 combines with J gene TRBJ1-1; possibly TRBD1 for D (6 bases). The CDR3 runs to 13 residues. Germline V gene data show CDR1 as MNHEY and CDR2 as SVGAGI. Between the trimmed V and J ends, which lost 7 bases and 4 bases, there was a span of 13 bases. The CDR3 loop reads CASTAGAGTEAFF. The CDR3 DNA reads as TGTGCCAGCACCGCGGGGGCCGGCACTGAAGCTTTCTTT.

The rearrangement links TRBV27 to TRBJ1-1; D is uncertain. CDR1 is MNHEY, CDR2 SMNVEV, per germline (reference sequence). V lost 0 bases, J lost 0 bases, and 8 bases lay in between. The CDR3 has 15 residues. This CDR3 is CASSLSGSMNTEAFF. CDR3 in DNA: TGTGCCAGCAGTTTATCGGGCAGCATGAACACTGAAGCTTTCTTT.

The chain couples TRBV27 to TRBJ1-1, with 8 bases fitting TRBD1. The germline V gene encodes CDR1 MNHEY and CDR2 SMNVEV (reference sequence). The ends lost 5 bases at V and 0 bases at J; junction bases unmatched: 17. This CDR3 contains 19 residues. This CDR3 reads CASSEMMGLDRGLNTEAFF. CDR3 in DNA: TGTGCCAGCAGTGAGATGATGGGCCTCGACAGGGGCTTGAACACTGAAGCTTTCTTT.

The chain couples TRBV5-4 to TRBJ1-2, with 7 nucleotides matching TRBD1. CDR3 length: 16 residues. Trimming took 2 bases from V and 2 from J; bases not matched to a gene: 9. Germline-derived CDR1 and CDR2 are SGHNT and YYREEE (reference sequence). The CDR3 bases are TGTGCCAGCAGCTTCTCCGGGACAGCCGAAAACTATGGCTACACCTTC. It translates to CASSFSGTAENYGYTF.

The J gene is TRBJ2-7, the V gene TRBV5-6; 7 bases agree with TRBD1. This CDR3 contains 15 residues. Germline-derived CDR1 and CDR2 are SGHDT and YYEEEE. The junction had 11 bases not matched to a gene; V was cut back by 3 bases and J by 5 bases. The CDR3 loop reads CASSSLLTGFDEQYF. DNA of the CDR3: TGTGCCAGCAGCTCCTTACTGACAGGGTTCGACGAGCAGTACTTC.

The chain links TRBV10-1 to TRBJ2-2, with a tentative D call TRBD1 (5 bases). Germline CDR1 WNHNN, CDR2 SYGVQD (reference sequence). The V end was cut by 3 bases, the J end by 5 bases, with 13 bases between. The CDR3 extends over 15 amino acids. In DNA form, the CDR3 reads TGCGCCAGCAGTGACGGTGGGGCGCGTACCGGGGAGCTGTTTTTT. It specifies CASSDGGARTGELFF.

The V gene is TRBV7-2, the J gene TRBJ1-2; D call uncertain. CDR1 is SGHTA, CDR2 FQGNSA, per germline. The CDR3 contains 11 residues. Between the trimmed V and J ends, which lost 4 bases and 3 bases, there was a span of 3 bases. CDR3 nucleotides: TGTGCCAGCAGCTCGGACTATGGCTACACCTTC. This encodes CASSSDYGYTF.

This clone has a single count. This chain uses TRBV6-5 with TRBJ2-5; possible D gene TRBD1, 6 bases. CDR3 length: 14 amino acids. Trimming pared 7 bases from V and 4 bases from J, leaving 16 bases between. Germline V gives CDR1 MNHEY, CDR2 SVGAGI. Written as DNA, the CDR3 is TGTGCCAGCAAGGGGTGGGACACCGCAGAGACCCAGTACTTC. Amino acid sequence: CASKGWDTAETQYF.

This chain connects TRBV4-3 to TRBJ2-7; a possible D gene is TRBD2 (5 bases). This CDR3 has 13 residues. The germline V gene encodes CDR1 LGHNA and CDR2 YSLEER. Trimming removed 4 bases at V and 6 bases at J, with 13 bases between. This CDR3 reads CASSRSLGAEQYF. In DNA, the CDR3 is TGCGCCAGCAGCCGTTCGCTGGGAGCCGAGCAGTACTTC.

The chain links TRBV11-3 to TRBJ2-3; perhaps TRBD2 as D (6 bases). CDR1 and CDR2 (germline): SGHNT, YENEEA. This CDR3 is built from 17 residues. V lost 4 bases and J 1 base, leaving 18 bases between the germline ends. The DNA for the CDR3 is TGTGCCAGCAGCTCTACGAACAGCGGGCGACGCACAGATACGCAGTATTTT. This gives the protein CASSSTNSGRRTDTQYF.

This rearrangement joins TRBV7-9 to TRBJ2-5; a weak D match, TRBD1 (6 bases). CDR1 and CDR2 (germline): SEHNR, FQNEAQ (reference sequence). There are 15 residues in the CDR3. Trimming left V 1 base short and J 0 bases short, with 9 bases between. CDR3 in DNA: TGTGCCAGCAGCTTAGGGGGGACATACCAAGAGACCCAGTACTTC. It specifies CASSLGGTYQETQYF.

The chain combines TRBV27 with TRBJ2-3; D remains unclear. This CDR3 has 15 residues. V shed 7 bases and J shed 2 bases, with 16 bases lying between them. CDR1 and CDR2 from the germline V gene are MNHEY and SMNVEV (reference sequence). The CDR3 loop reads CASMLDTLFTDTQYF. The CDR3 DNA sequence: TGTGCCAGCATGTTAGACACCCTATTCACAGATACGCAGTATTTT.

The chain recombines TRBV6-5 with TRBJ1-2; D is ambiguous. The germline CDR1 and CDR2 sequences are MNHEY and SVGAGI. The CDR3 extends over 12 amino acids. V dropped 5 bases and J dropped 8 bases, with 12 bases sitting between them. The CDR3 nucleotides are TGTGCCAGCAGTCAGAACGGGGTCGGCTACACCTTC. This translates into CASSQNGVGYTF.

This sequence joins TRBV19 and TRBJ1-1; tentative D call: TRBD1 (6 bases). The CDR3 has 13 amino acids. Trimming shortened V by 6 bases and J by 1 base, and 9 bases separated the two germline ends. CDR1 LNHDA and CDR2 SQIVND come from the germline V gene (reference sequence). The CDR3 DNA reads TGTGCCAGTAGAGGACAGCAGAACACTGAAGCTTTCTTT. It yields the protein CASRGQQNTEAFF.

V and J are TRBV11-2 and TRBJ2-7; D not resolved. CDR3 length equals 15 residues. V shed 0 bases and J shed 2 bases, with 11 bases lying between them. The germline V gene has CDR1 SGHAT and CDR2 FQNNGV. Here the CDR3 DNA reads TGTGCCAGCAGCTTAGATCGAGATAACGCCTACGAGCAGTACTTC. This translates into CASSLDRDNAYEQYF.

The gene calls are TRBV27 and TRBJ2-5, with D perhaps TRBD1 (5 bases). Trimming left V 6 bases short and J 5 bases short, with 13 bases between. The germline gives CDR1 MNHEY, CDR2 SMNVEV (reference sequence). This CDR3 has 13 amino acids. The CDR3 nucleotides read TGTGCCAGCAGCCCAGGGTCTGGTGAGACCCAGTACTTC. Translating gives CASSPGSGETQYF.

This chain uses TRBV9 with TRBJ2-1, with 7 bases identical to TRBD2. V lost 1 base and J lost 2; bases outside the gene matches: 0. This CDR3 region has 14 residues. From germline, CDR1 is SGDLS and CDR2 YYNGEE. This CDR3 reads CASSVTSAYNEQFF. The CDR3 nucleotides read TGTGCCAGCAGCGTAACTAGCGCCTACAATGAGCAGTTCTTC.